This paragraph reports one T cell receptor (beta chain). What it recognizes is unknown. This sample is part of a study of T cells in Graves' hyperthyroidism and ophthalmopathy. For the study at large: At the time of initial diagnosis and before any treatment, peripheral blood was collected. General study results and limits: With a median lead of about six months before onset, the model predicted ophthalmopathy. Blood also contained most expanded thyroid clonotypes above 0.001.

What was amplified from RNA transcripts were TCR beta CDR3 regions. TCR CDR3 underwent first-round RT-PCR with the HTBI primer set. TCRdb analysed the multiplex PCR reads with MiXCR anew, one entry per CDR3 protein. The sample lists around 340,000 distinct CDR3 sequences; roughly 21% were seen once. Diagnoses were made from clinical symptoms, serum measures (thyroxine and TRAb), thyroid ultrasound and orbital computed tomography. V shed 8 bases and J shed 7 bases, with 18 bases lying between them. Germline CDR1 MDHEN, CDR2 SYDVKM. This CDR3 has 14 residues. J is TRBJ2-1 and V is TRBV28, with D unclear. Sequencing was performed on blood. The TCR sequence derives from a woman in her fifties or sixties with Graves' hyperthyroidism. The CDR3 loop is CASFRHGLRNEQFF. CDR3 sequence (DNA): TGTGCCAGCTTTAGGCACGGGTTGAGGAATGAGCAGTTCTTC.